The 17 T cell receptor beta chains below all came from one sample that was sequenced in a study of cytomegalovirus exposure and HLA in healthy donors. With 60 Vbeta and 13 Jbeta primers, the PCR was carried out. Sequencing used immunoSEQ multiplex PCR; TCRdb keeps in-frame clones, though not all of them. The sample lists approximately 78,000 clones; 60% to 75% were seen once. The specimen sequenced was PBMCs. These receptors came from a man aged 40-50 years in good health and CMV-seropositive.

The chain recombines TRBV2 with TRBJ2-7, with 7 bases aligning to TRBD1. J gave up 3 bases and V 7 bases, and 6 bases lay outside the gene matches. The CDR3 runs to 13 residues. CDR1 is SNHLY and CDR2 is FYNNEI in the germline V gene. CDR3 bases: TGTGCCAGCACTAGACAGGGAGTCTACGAGCAGTACTTC. It is translated as CASTRQGVYEQYF. Full variable domain (rest looked up from reference TRBV2 and TRBJ2-7): EPEVTQTPSHQVTQMGQEVILRCVPISNHLYFYWYRQILGQKVEFLVSFYNNEISEKSEIFDDQFSVERPDGSNFTLKIRSTKLEDSAMYFCASTRQGVYEQYFGPGTRLTVT.

The rearrangement uses TRBV28 and TRBJ2-7; D might be TRBD1 (7 bases). Trimming cost V 4 bases and J 6 bases, with 10 bases left between them. CDR3 length equals 12 residues. Germline V gene data show CDR1 as MDHEN and CDR2 as SYDVKM. The CDR3 spells CASSYQGGEQYF. Here the CDR3 DNA reads TGTGCCAGCAGTTACCAGGGGGGCGAGCAGTACTTC.

The V gene is TRBV10-3, the J gene TRBJ2-7; tentative D call: TRBD1 (5 bases). Germline lookup yields CDR1 ENHRY and CDR2 SYGVKD. V lost 3 bases and J lost 4, with 16 bases in between. This CDR3 spans 15 amino acids. The CDR3 DNA sequence: TGTGCCATCAGTGACACAGGCGCAAAAAAATACGAGCAGTACTTC. Translation: CAISDTGAKKYEQYF.

This chain links TRBV4-2 with TRBJ2-7; possibly TRBD1 for D (6 bases). The CDR3 consists of 16 residues. With 1 base removed from V and 4 bases from J, the gap between germline ends came to 17 bases. Germline V CDR1 and CDR2: LGHNA, YNFKEQ. CDR3 coding DNA: TGTGCCAGCAGCCAAGGGGGACGGGACATTTTGTACGAGCAGTACTTC. This codes for CASSQGGRDILYEQYF.

This clone was recorded only once. V usage is TRBV28 and J usage is TRBJ2-5; a possible D gene is TRBD2 (6 bases). The CDR3 covers 14 residues. Germline CDR1 and CDR2: MDHEN and SYDVKM. With 7 bases removed from V and 3 bases from J, the gap between germline ends came to 15 bases. CDR3: CASTQPRREETQYF. The CDR3 DNA follows: TGTGCCAGCACCCAACCACGGAGGGAAGAGACCCAGTACTTC.

The V and J genes are TRBV6-5 and TRBJ2-7; 9 bases fit TRBD2. CDR3 size: 14 residues. The germline V gene has CDR1 MNHEY and CDR2 SVGAGI. The V gene end was trimmed by 5 bases and the J gene end by 2 bases; junction bases not matched to a gene: 4. CDR3 in amino acids: CASSERGATYEQYF. CDR3 coding DNA: TGTGCCAGCAGTGAGCGGGGGGCAACCTACGAGCAGTACTTC.

The chain joins TRBV11-2 to TRBJ1-3; no clear D. V was pared by 0 bases and J by 0 bases, with 6 bases between. From germline, CDR1 is SGHAT and CDR2 FQNNGV. This CDR3 region has 15 residues. The CDR3 bases are TGTGCCAGCAGCTTAGAGAGCTACTCTGGAAACACCATATATTTT. It specifies CASSLESYSGNTIYF. The full variable domain, completed using reference TRBV11-2 and TRBJ1-3, is EAGVAQSPRYKIIEKRQSVAFWCNPISGHATLYWYQQILGQGPKLLIQFQNNGVVDDSQLPKDRFSAERLKGVDSTLKIQPAKLEDSAVYLCASSLESYSGNTIYFGEGSWLTVV.

This clone was seen only once. The sample contains more than one DNA sequence encoding this CDR3. V gene TRBV4-1 combines with J gene TRBJ1-6; 8 bases line up with TRBD1. This CDR3 is 15 amino acids long. The J segment lost 10 bases and the V segment lost 1 base, leaving 6 bases of the junction unmatched. From germline, CDR1 is MGHRA and CDR2 YSYEKL. CDR3 sequence (DNA): TGCGCCAGCAGCCAAGTGCCCAGGGGGCGATCACCCCTCCACTTT. This codes for CASSQVPRGRSPLHF.

V gene TRBV7-6 combines with J gene TRBJ2-7; 8 bases agree with TRBD1. The CDR3 sequence is 17 residues long. V dropped 5 bases and J dropped 0; count of bases not matched to a gene: 12. Germline V gene data show CDR1 as SGHVS and CDR2 as FNYEAQ. This CDR3 reads CASSRRAAGQGSYEQYF. The CDR3 bases are TGTGCCAGCAGCCGTCGGGCGGCCGGACAGGGCTCCTACGAGCAGTACTTC.

CDR3 DNA sequence: TGTGCCACCAGCAGATCCGGGACAGGGAGGAATCAGCCCCAGCATTTT. This encodes CATSRSGTGRNQPQHF. The V gene is TRBV15, the J gene TRBJ1-5, with 9 nucleotides matching TRBD1. CDR3 length: 16 amino acids. Germline CDR1 LNHNV, CDR2 YYDKDF (reference sequence). Trimming removed 2 bases from V and 4 bases from J; junction bases left unmatched: 6.

There are a few counts of this clone. The CDR3 DNA reads TGTGCCAGCAGCCGTAGTGCGTACACTGAAGCTTTCTTT. As protein: CASSRSAYTEAFF. The J gene is TRBJ1-1, the V gene TRBV7-9, with D hard to call. V lost 5 bases to trimming and J lost 3 bases, with 10 bases between them. This CDR3 comprises 13 residues. The V gene's germline CDR1 is SEHNR and CDR2 FQNEAQ (reference sequence).

The gene calls are TRBV2 and TRBJ2-4; 7 nucleotides line up with TRBD1. CDR3 length: 18 residues. V shed 2 bases, J shed 0 bases, and the junction held 10 bases outside the gene matches. Per the germline V gene, CDR1 is SNHLY and CDR2 is FYNNEI. This CDR3 reads CASSETRQGILAKNIQYF. As DNA, the CDR3 is TGTGCCAGCAGTGAAACCCGACAGGGAATACTAGCCAAAAACATTCAGTACTTC. Using reference TRBV2 and TRBJ2-4 for the parts outside the CDR3, the full variable domain is EPEVTQTPSHQVTQMGQEVILRCVPISNHLYFYWYRQILGQKVEFLVSFYNNEISEKSEIFDDQFSVERPDGSNFTLKIRSTKLEDSAMYFCASSETRQGILAKNIQYFGAGTRLSVL.

This clone was detected only once. V usage is TRBV5-1 and J usage is TRBJ2-5, with 7 bases matching TRBD2. Trimming removed 4 bases from V and 2 bases from J; junction bases left unmatched: 8. The CDR3 contains 15 residues. Germline CDR1 is SGHRS and CDR2 is YFSETQ. This CDR3 reads CASSPGGGPQETQYF. In DNA form, the CDR3 reads TGCGCCAGCAGCCCTGGGGGAGGGCCTCAAGAGACCCAGTACTTC.

The rearrangement links TRBV4-3 to TRBJ2-7; D unclear. The CDR3 length is 15 residues. Trimming removed 0 bases from V and 1 base from J, with 10 bases in between. The germline CDR1 and CDR2 sequences are LGHNA and YSLEER. The CDR3 loop is CASSQDSTSSYEQYF. The CDR3 nucleotides read TGCGCCAGCAGCCAAGATAGCACTTCTTCCTACGAGCAGTACTTC.

The gene calls are TRBV19 and TRBJ2-7; 7 bases are shared with TRBD1. The germline CDR1 and CDR2 sequences are LNHDA and SQIVND (reference sequence). Germline trimming cut 0 bases from V and 3 bases from J; bases unmatched to any gene: 2. CDR3 length: 14 residues. The DNA for the CDR3 is TGTGCCAGTAGTATAGAGACAGGGAGCTACGAGCAGTACTTC. It codes for CASSIETGSYEQYF. Full variable domain (remainder filled in from reference TRBV19 and TRBJ2-7): DGGITQSPKYLFRKEGQNVTLSCEQNLNHDAMYWYRQDPGQGLRLIYYSQIVNDFQKGDIAEGYSVSREKKESFPLTVTSAQKNPTAFYLCASSIETGSYEQYFGPGTRLTVT.

The chain couples TRBV5-4 to TRBJ2-1; 9 positions agree with TRBD1. The CDR3 is 15 amino acids. Trimming at V came to 1 base and at J to 7 bases, leaving 6 bases not matched to a gene. Germline loops: CDR1 SGHNT, CDR2 YYREEE (reference sequence). CDR3 sequence reads: CASSLTTGGLNEQFF. The CDR3 DNA follows: TGTGCCAGCAGCTTGACTACAGGGGGCCTGAATGAGCAGTTCTTC.

This chain connects TRBV2 to TRBJ2-7, with TRBD2 identical over 9 bases. Germline CDR1 is SNHLY and CDR2 is FYNNEI. V lost 6 bases to trimming and J lost 2 bases; unmatched junction nucleotides: 8. The CDR3 length is 15 residues. CDR3 amino acids: CASRATSGPPYEQYF. The CDR3 nucleotides are TGTGCCAGCAGGGCTACTAGCGGGCCGCCCTACGAGCAGTACTTC.